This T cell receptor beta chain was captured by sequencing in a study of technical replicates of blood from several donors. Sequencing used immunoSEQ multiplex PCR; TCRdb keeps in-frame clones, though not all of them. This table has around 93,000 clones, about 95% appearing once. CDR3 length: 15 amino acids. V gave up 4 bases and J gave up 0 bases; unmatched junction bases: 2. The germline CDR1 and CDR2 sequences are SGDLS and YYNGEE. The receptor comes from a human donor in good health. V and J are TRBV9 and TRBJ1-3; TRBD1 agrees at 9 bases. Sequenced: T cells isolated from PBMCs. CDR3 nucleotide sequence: TGTGCCAGCAGCAACAGGGGGCCCTCTGGAAACACCATATATTTT. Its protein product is CASSNRGPSGNTIYF.